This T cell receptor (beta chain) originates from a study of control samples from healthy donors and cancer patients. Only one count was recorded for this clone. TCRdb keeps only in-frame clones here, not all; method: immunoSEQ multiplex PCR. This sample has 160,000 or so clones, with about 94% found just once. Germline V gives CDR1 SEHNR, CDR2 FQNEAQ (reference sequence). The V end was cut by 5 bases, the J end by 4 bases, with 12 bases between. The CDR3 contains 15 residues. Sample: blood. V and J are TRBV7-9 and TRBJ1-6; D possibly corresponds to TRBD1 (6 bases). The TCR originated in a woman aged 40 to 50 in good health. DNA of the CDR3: TGTGCCAGCAGCACCGAACAGGGTTATAATTCACCCCTCCACTTT. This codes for CASSTEQGYNSPLHF.